Listed below are T cell receptor beta chains from one sample, sequenced in a study of response to subunit inactivated influenza vaccine. TCRdb passed the RT-PCR reads through MiXCR, listing each CDR3 protein once. The sample has more than 450,000 distinct CDR3 sequences, around 8% seen once. The specimen was PBMCs from blood, collected around 25 months after vaccination. The receptors here all came from a man between 50 and 70 years old who received an inactivated influenza vaccine. The CDR3 runs from the conserved cysteine through the conserved F or W. Fields, in order: V gene, J gene, clone size, D gene, CDR3 DNA, CDR3 protein. The D gene is left open where the match is weak. Not all rows give a size; the values are once, few, many and, for expanded clones, a class.

v_call: TRBV7-9
j_call: TRBJ1-2
clone_size: few
d_call: -
cdr3_nt: TGTGCCAGCAGCTCCCCTATAGGAGATTATGGCTACACCTTC
cdr3_aa: CASSSPIGDYGYTF

v_call: TRBV21-1
j_call: TRBJ1-1
clone_size: -
d_call: -
cdr3_nt: TGTGCCAGCAGCAAAGGGGCAGGGGGGATGAACACTGAAGCTTTCTTT
cdr3_aa: CASSKGAGGMNTEAFF

v_call: TRBV4-1
j_call: TRBJ1-1
clone_size: many
d_call: -
cdr3_nt: TGCGCCAGCACCCGGCTGGTTATGAACACTGAAGCTTTCTTT
cdr3_aa: CASTRLVMNTEAFF

v_call: TRBV12-3/TRBV12-4
j_call: TRBJ2-4
clone_size: few
d_call: -
cdr3_nt: TGTGCCAGCACTCTGGGAAACCTTCAGTACTTC
cdr3_aa: CASTLGNLQYF

v_call: TRBV10-3
j_call: TRBJ1-1
clone_size: few
d_call: -
cdr3_nt: TGTGCCATCAGTCTTTCTCTTGGGTTGAACACTGAAGCTTTCTTT
cdr3_aa: CAISLSLGLNTEAFF

v_call: TRBV7-9
j_call: TRBJ1-1
clone_size: -
d_call: -
cdr3_nt: TGTGCCAGCAGCCCCTTCTTAGTTGACAGAGCTTTCTTT
cdr3_aa: CASSPFLVDRAFF

v_call: TRBV29-1
j_call: TRBJ2-3
clone_size: many
d_call: -
cdr3_nt: TGCAGCGTGTTGGACGGCACAGATACGCAGTATTTT
cdr3_aa: CSVLDGTDTQYF

v_call: TRBV9
j_call: TRBJ2-3
clone_size: -
d_call: TRBD2
cdr3_nt: TGTGCCAGCAGCCCCACCCTTGGCCAGCGGGGGGGCACAGATACGCAGTATTTT
cdr3_aa: CASSPTLGQRGGTDTQYF

v_call: TRBV5-1
j_call: TRBJ1-4
clone_size: few
d_call: TRBD1
cdr3_nt: TGCGCCAGCAGCTTGGCCGGACAGGGGCAGGAAAAACTGTTTTTT
cdr3_aa: CASSLAGQGQEKLFF

v_call: TRBV20-1
j_call: TRBJ2-7
clone_size: many
d_call: TRBD1
cdr3_nt: TGCAGTGCTTGGGGACAGAGGACCTACGAGCAGTACTTC
cdr3_aa: CSAWGQRTYEQYF